These 14 T cell receptor beta chains were sequenced from one sample in a study of neoadjuvant anti-PD-1 for oral cavity cancer. Time point described: after neoadjuvant nivolumab, at surgical resection. TCRdb's copy holds only in-frame clones and misses some; the assay was immunoSEQ multiplex PCR. The sample has about 9,800 clones; roughly 64% are singletons. The material sequenced was PBMCs, taken after nivolumab (anti-PD-1) treatment. The receptors derive from a person aged 40 to 85 with oral cavity squamous cell carcinoma.

In its sample, this clone was seen once. V gene TRBV11-1 combines with J gene TRBJ2-1, with 10 bases identical to TRBD2. With 4 bases clipped from V and 10 bases from J, the junction kept 10 bases outside the gene matches. Germline loops: CDR1 SGHAT, CDR2 FQDESV (reference sequence). This CDR3 is 15 amino acids long. Written as DNA, the CDR3 is TGTGCCAGCAGCTCTCCAGCGGGAGGGCCTCAAGAGCAGTTCTTC. This gives the protein CASSSPAGGPQEQFF.

V usage is TRBV13 and J usage is TRBJ1-4, with 7 bases lining up with TRBD1. Per the germline V gene, CDR1 is PRHDT and CDR2 is FYEKMQ (reference sequence). The CDR3 is made up of 17 amino acids. The J segment lost 5 bases and the V segment lost 3 bases, leaving 12 bases of the junction unmatched. CDR3 protein: CASSFRDSLALNEKLFF. CDR3 DNA: TGTGCCAGCAGCTTTCGGGACAGCCTGGCCTTAAATGAAAAACTGTTTTTT.

This clone was picked up one time. The J gene is TRBJ2-2, the V gene TRBV29-1; possibly TRBD1 for D (5 bases). The CDR3 runs to 13 residues. V lost 8 bases and J 1 base, leaving 11 bases between the germline ends. CDR1 is SQVTM and CDR2 is ANQGSEA in the germline V gene. The CDR3 spells CSTLGRNTGELFF. CDR3 bases: TGCAGCACCCTGGGGCGGAACACCGGGGAGCTGTTTTTT.

V gene TRBV6-6 combines with J gene TRBJ1-2, with a possible D match to TRBD1 (5 bases). The germline V gene encodes CDR1 MNHNY and CDR2 SVGAGI (reference sequence). The CDR3 length is 15 residues. V was clipped by 7 bases and J by 7 bases, with 22 bases between them. In nucleotides, the CDR3 is TGTGCCAGCATTACTGGGGCAGGAGGCACGGGTGGCTACACCTTC. This gives the protein CASITGAGGTGGYTF.

This chain connects TRBV7-9 to TRBJ2-1, with D perhaps assigned TRBD1 or TRBD2 (6 bases each). The CDR3 covers 15 residues. The germline V gene has CDR1 SEHNR and CDR2 FQNEAQ (reference sequence). Between the trimmed V and J ends, which lost 6 bases and 0 bases, there was a span of 12 bases. The CDR3 DNA sequence: TGTGCCAGCAGGTTGAAGGGGGGCTCCTACAATGAGCAGTTCTTC. Translated, it gives CASRLKGGSYNEQFF.

The gene calls are TRBV28 and TRBJ2-6; 7 positions agree with TRBD2. The J segment lost 1 base and the V segment lost 11 bases, leaving 11 bases of the junction unmatched. Per germline, CDR1 MDHEN and CDR2 SYDVKM. The CDR3 runs to 16 residues. In DNA, the CDR3 is TGTGCCGCGGGGGTCCCCGGAATTTCTGGGGCCAACGTCCTGACTTTC. It encodes CAAGVPGISGANVLTF.

The chain is built from TRBV5-1 and TRBJ1-1; 9 bases align to TRBD1. The CDR3 contains 15 residues. The germline V gene encodes CDR1 SGHRS and CDR2 YFSETQ. With 4 bases clipped from V and 1 base from J, the junction kept 5 bases outside the gene matches. CDR3 nucleotides: TGCGCCAGCAGCCCGGGACAGGGTTGGAACACTGAAGCTTTCTTT. This codes for CASSPGQGWNTEAFF.

The chain couples TRBV19 to TRBJ2-7; D remains ambiguous. Germline-derived CDR1 and CDR2 are LNHDA and SQIVND (reference sequence). This CDR3 has 14 residues. Trimming left V 6 bases short and J 3 bases short, with 15 bases between. CDR3 sequence (DNA): TGTGCCAGTAGCATCGGTCTAGGGAACTACGAGCAGTACTTC. Translated: CASSIGLGNYEQYF. The full variable domain, rest sourced from reference TRBV19 and TRBJ2-7, is DGGITQSPKYLFRKEGQNVTLSCEQNLNHDAMYWYRQDPGQGLRLIYYSQIVNDFQKGDIAEGYSVSREKKESFPLTVTSAQKNPTAFYLCASSIGLGNYEQYFGPGTRLTVT.

V usage is TRBV2 and J usage is TRBJ2-7; 11 nucleotides agree with TRBD2. Germline lookup yields CDR1 SNHLY and CDR2 FYNNEI. This CDR3 is 15 amino acids long. V gave up 6 bases and J gave up 2 bases; unmatched junction bases: 6. CDR3 residues: CASRDSGRAPYEQYF. In DNA form, the CDR3 reads TGTGCCAGCAGGGATAGCGGGAGGGCCCCCTACGAGCAGTACTTC.

The rearrangement joins TRBV7-8 to TRBJ1-4; weak D call: TRBD1 (5 bases). Trimming took off 6 bases at V and 8 bases at J, with 16 bases between the two ends. Germline-derived CDR1 and CDR2 are SGHVS and FQNEAQ. The CDR3 contains 14 residues. This chain's CDR3 is CASSPGPRSEKLFF. The CDR3 nucleotides read TGTGCCAGCAGTCCGGGACCGCGCTCCGAAAAACTGTTTTTT. Full variable domain (missing parts from reference TRBV7-8 and TRBJ1-4): GAGVSQSPRYKVAKRGQDVALRCDPISGHVSLFWYQQALGQGPEFLTYFQNEAQLDKSGLPSDRFFAERPEGSVSTLKIQRTQQEDSAVYLCASSPGPRSEKLFFGSGTQLSVL.

This clone showed up just a few times. The chain has TRBV9 and TRBJ1-1, with 11 bases matching TRBD1. CDR1 and CDR2 (germline): SGDLS, YYNGEE. This CDR3 has 15 amino acids. Trimming at V came to 3 bases and at J to 5 bases, leaving 6 bases not matched to a gene. In nucleotides, the CDR3 is TGTGCCAGCAGCGCCGGACAGGGGGCGATGACTGAAGCTTTCTTT. Its translation: CASSAGQGAMTEAFF.

This rearrangement joins TRBV9 to TRBJ2-3; 10 positions agree with TRBD2. The germline V gene encodes CDR1 SGDLS and CDR2 YYNGEE. V lost 1 base, J lost 2 bases, and 7 bases stayed unmatched. This CDR3 is 17 amino acids long. CDR3 coding DNA: TGTGCCAGCAGCGTACGGTTTCTAGCGGGAGACACAGATACGCAGTATTTT. Protein: CASSVRFLAGDTDTQYF.

The sample holds one count of this clone. The CDR3 loop is CASSLAGLALHF. CDR3 sequence (DNA): TGTGCCAGCAGCTTGGCGGGGTTGGCCCTCCACTTT. The chain joins TRBV5-6 to TRBJ1-6, with D unclear. Germline V gives CDR1 SGHDT, CDR2 YYEEEE. The CDR3 covers 12 residues. Deletions cut 0 bases from V and 14 bases from J, with 9 bases between.

V gene TRBV6-4 combines with J gene TRBJ2-1, with D perhaps matching TRBD1 or TRBD2 (5 bases each). This CDR3 has 16 amino acids. The V end lost 3 bases, the J end lost 0 bases, and 12 bases lay between the germline ends. The germline gives CDR1 MRHNA, CDR2 SNTAGT. CDR3 in amino acids: CASSDQGGSSYNEQFF. The CDR3 DNA reads TGTGCCAGCAGTGATCAGGGTGGGAGCTCCTACAATGAGCAGTTCTTC.